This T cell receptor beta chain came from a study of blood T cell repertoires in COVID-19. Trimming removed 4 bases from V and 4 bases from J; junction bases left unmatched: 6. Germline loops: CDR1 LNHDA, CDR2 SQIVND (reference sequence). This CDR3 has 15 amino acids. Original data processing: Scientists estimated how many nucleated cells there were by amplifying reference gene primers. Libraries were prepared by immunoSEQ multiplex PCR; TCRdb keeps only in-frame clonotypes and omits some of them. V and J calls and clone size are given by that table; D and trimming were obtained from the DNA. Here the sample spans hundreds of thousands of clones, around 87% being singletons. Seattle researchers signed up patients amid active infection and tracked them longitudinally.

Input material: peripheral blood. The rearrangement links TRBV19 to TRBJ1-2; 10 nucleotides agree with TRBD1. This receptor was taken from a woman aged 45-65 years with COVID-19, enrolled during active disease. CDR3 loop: CASSSRDRGVYGYTF. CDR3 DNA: TGTGCCAGTAGTAGCCGGGACAGGGGAGTCTATGGCTACACCTTC. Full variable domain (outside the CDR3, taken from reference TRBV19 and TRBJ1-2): DGGITQSPKYLFRKEGQNVTLSCEQNLNHDAMYWYRQDPGQGLRLIYYSQIVNDFQKGDIAEGYSVSREKKESFPLTVTSAQKNPTAFYLCASSSRDRGVYGYTFGSGTRLTVV.